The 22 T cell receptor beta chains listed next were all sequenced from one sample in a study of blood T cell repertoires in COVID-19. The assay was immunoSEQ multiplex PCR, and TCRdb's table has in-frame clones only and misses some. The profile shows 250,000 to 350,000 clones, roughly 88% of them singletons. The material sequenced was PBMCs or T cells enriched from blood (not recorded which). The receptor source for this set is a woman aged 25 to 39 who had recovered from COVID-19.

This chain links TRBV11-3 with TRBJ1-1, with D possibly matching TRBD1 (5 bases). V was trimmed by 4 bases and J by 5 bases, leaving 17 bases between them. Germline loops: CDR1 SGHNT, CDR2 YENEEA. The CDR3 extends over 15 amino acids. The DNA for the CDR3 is TGTGCCAGCAGCTCCCGCGGAGGGGCAGGAACTGAAGCTTTCTTT. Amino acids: CASSSRGGAGTEAFF.

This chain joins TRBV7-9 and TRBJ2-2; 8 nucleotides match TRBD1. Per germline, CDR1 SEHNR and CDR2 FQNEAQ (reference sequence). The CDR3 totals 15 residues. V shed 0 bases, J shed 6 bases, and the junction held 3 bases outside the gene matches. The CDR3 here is CASSLAGRGPGELFF. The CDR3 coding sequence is TGTGCCAGCAGCTTAGCGGGCAGGGGGCCCGGGGAGCTGTTTTTT.

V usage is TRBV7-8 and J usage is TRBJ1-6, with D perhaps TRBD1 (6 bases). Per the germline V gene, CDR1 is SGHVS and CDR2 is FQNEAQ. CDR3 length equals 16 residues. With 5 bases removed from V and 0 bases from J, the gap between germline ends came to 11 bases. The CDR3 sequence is CASSPQGFSYNSPLHF. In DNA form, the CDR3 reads TGTGCCAGCAGCCCACAGGGCTTCTCCTATAATTCACCCCTCCACTTT.

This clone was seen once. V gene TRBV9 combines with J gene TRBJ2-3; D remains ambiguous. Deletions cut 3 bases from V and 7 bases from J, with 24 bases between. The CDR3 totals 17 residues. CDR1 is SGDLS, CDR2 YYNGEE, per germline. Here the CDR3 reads CASSALSSAAPANTQYF. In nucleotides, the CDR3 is TGTGCCAGCAGCGCACTAAGTTCGGCGGCCCCCGCGAATACGCAGTATTTT.

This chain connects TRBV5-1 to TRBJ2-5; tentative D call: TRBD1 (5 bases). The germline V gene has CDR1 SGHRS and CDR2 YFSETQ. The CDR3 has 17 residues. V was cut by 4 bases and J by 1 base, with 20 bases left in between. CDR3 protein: CASSRFFDSPFQETQYF. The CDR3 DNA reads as TGCGCCAGCAGCCGTTTTTTTGACAGTCCATTCCAAGAGACCCAGTACTTC.

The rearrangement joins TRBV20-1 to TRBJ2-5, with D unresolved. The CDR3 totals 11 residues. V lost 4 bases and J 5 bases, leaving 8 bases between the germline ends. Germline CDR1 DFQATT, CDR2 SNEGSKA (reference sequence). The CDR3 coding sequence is TGCAGTGCTATCCCCTTGGAGACCCAGTACTTC. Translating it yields CSAIPLETQYF.

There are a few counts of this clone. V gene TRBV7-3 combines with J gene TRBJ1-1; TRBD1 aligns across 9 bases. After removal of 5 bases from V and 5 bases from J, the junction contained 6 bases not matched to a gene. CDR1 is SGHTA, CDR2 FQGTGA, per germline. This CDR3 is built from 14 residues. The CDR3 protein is CASSPLDRGTEAFF. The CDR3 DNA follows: TGTGCCAGCAGCCCCCTGGACAGGGGAACTGAAGCTTTCTTT.

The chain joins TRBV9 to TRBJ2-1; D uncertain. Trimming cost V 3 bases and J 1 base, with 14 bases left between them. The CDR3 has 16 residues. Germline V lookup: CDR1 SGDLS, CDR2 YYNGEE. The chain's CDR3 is CASSAQQRASYNEQFF. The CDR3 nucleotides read TGTGCCAGCAGCGCACAGCAGAGAGCATCCTACAATGAGCAGTTCTTC.

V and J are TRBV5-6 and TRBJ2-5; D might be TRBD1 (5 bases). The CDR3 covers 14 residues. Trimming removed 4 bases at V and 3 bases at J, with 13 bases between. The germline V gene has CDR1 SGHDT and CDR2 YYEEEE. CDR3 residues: CASSTQGREETQYF. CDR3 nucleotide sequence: TGTGCCAGCAGCACCCAGGGCAGGGAAGAGACCCAGTACTTC. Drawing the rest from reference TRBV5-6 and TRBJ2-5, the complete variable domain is DAGVTQSPTHLIKTRGQQVTLRCSPKSGHDTVSWYQQALGQGPQFIFQYYEEEERQRGNFPDRFSGHQFPNYSSELNVNALLLGDSALYLCASSTQGREETQYFGPGTRLLVL.

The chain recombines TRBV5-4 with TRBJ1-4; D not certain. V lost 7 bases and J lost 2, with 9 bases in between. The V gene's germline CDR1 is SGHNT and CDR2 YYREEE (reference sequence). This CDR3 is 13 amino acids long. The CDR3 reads CASGPATNEKLFF. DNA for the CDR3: TGTGCCAGCGGGCCGGCCACTAATGAAAAACTGTTTTTT.

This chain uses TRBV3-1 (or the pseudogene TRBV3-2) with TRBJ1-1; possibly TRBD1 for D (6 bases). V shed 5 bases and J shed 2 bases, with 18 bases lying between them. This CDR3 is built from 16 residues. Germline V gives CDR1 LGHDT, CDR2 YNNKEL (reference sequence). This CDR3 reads CASSSVQGIPNTEAFF. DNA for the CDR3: TGTGCCAGCAGCTCCGTCCAGGGGATCCCCAACACTGAAGCTTTCTTT.

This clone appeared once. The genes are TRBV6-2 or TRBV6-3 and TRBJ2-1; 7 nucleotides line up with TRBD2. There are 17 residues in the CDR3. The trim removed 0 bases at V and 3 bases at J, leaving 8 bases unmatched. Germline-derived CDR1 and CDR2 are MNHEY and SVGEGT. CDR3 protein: CASSYSRPGGGYNEQFF. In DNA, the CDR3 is TGTGCCAGCAGTTACTCGAGACCCGGCGGGGGCTACAATGAGCAGTTCTTC.

The CDR3 loop reads CASSNILARQETQYF. The DNA of the CDR3 is TGTGCCAGCAGCAATATACTAGCCCGACAAGAGACCCAGTACTTC. The chain joins TRBV11-2 to TRBJ2-5; TRBD2 might be the D (6 bases). Trimming left V 5 bases short and J 2 bases short, with 15 bases between. Germline CDR1 SGHAT, CDR2 FQNNGV. This CDR3 is built from 15 residues. Drawing the rest from reference TRBV11-2 and TRBJ2-5, the complete variable domain is EAGVAQSPRYKIIEKRQSVAFWCNPISGHATLYWYQQILGQGPKLLIQFQNNGVVDDSQLPKDRFSAERLKGVDSTLKIQPAKLEDSAVYLCASSNILARQETQYFGPGTRLLVL.

The CDR3 nucleotides read TGTGCCACCAGCACTAATATGGACAGAAACTATGGCTACACCTTC. Amino acids: CATSTNMDRNYGYTF. The chain carries TRBV15 and TRBJ1-2; possibly TRBD1 for D (6 bases). This CDR3 has 15 amino acids. Per the germline V gene, CDR1 is LNHNV and CDR2 is YYDKDF (reference sequence). The V and J ends lost 4 bases and 2 bases respectively, with 14 bases between them. The variable domain in full, completed from reference TRBV15 and TRBJ1-2, reads DAMVIQNPRYQVTQFGKPVTLSCSQTLNHNVMYWYQQKSSQAPKLLFHYYDKDFNNEADTPDNFQSRRPNTSFCFLDIRSPGLGDTAMYLCATSTNMDRNYGYTFGSGTRLTVV.

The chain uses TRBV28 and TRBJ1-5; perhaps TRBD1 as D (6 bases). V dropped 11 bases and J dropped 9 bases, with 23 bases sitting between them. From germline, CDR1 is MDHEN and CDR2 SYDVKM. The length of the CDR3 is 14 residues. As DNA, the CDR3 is TGTGCCGTAGGGGGGGGAGGGGCCACACTGCCCCAGCATTTT. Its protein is CAVGGGGATLPQHF.

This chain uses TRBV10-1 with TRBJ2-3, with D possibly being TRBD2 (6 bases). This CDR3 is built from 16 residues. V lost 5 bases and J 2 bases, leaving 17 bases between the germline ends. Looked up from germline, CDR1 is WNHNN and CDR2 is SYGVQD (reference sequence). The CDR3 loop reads CASSPTSRGATDTQYF. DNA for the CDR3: TGCGCCAGCAGTCCAACTAGCCGTGGTGCCACAGATACGCAGTATTTT.

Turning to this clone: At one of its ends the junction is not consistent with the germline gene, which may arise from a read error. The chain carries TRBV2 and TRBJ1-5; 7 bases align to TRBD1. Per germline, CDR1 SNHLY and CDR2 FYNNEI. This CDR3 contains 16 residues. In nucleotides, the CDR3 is TGTGCCAGCACTGAAGAGGGGGCGCGGATCAATCAGCCCCAGCATTTT. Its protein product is CASTEEGARINQPQHF.

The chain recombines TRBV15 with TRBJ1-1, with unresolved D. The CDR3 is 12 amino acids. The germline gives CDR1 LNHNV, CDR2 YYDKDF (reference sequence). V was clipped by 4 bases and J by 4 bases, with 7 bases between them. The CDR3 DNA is TGTGCCACCAGCACAGGCGTCACTGAAGCTTTCTTT. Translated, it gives CATSTGVTEAFF.

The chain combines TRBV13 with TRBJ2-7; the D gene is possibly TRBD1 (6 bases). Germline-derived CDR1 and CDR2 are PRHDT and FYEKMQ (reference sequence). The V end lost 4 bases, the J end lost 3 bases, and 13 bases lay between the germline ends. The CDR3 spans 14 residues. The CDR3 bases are TGTGCCAGCAGCTCCTTGGACAGAGACTACGAGCAGTACTTC. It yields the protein CASSSLDRDYEQYF.

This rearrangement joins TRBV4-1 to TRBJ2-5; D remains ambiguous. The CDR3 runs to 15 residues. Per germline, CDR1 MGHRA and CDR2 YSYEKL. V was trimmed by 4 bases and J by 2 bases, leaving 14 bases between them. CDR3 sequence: CASSPRGSNQETQYF. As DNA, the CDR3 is TGCGCCAGCAGCCCTAGAGGCAGCAATCAAGAGACCCAGTACTTC.

The CDR3 region is CASSYVPAGPYEQYF. In DNA form, the CDR3 reads TGTGCCAGCAGTTACGTACCGGCAGGGCCCTACGAGCAGTACTTC. The chain has TRBV6-5 and TRBJ2-7, with D maybe TRBD1 (5 bases). Trimming pared 2 bases from V and 2 bases from J, leaving 13 bases between. Per germline, CDR1 MNHEY and CDR2 SVGAGI. This CDR3 is built from 15 residues.

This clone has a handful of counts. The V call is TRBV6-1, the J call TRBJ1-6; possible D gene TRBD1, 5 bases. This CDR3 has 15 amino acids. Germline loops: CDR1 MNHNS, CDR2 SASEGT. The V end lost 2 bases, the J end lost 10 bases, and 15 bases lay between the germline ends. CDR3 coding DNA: TGTGCCAGCAGTGAATCACCGACAGTGGAATCACCCCTCCACTTT. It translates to CASSESPTVESPLHF.